This T cell receptor beta chain was sequenced during a study of cytomegalovirus exposure and HLA in healthy donors (dated by TCRdb to about 2017). For the study in its entirety: An earlier analysis of roughly 570 of the donors reported approximately 260 Gb of sequence data and some 110 million unique TCR beta sequences obtained from about 200 million T cells. An early release that covered fewer than 750 HLA-typed donors contained approximately 300 gigabases of sequencing data and about 93 million unique TCR sequences. Class I and class II HLA loci were covered by the typing at four-digit resolution. An earlier analysis of 500 to 750 of the donors applied high-throughput TCR beta sequencing to assess whether each TCR beta V gene segment acted as functional or pseudogenic. High-throughput TCR immunosequencing, statistical association of individual TCRs with disease status, and machine learning were combined to predict cytomegalovirus infection status. Typing coverage differed by locus: A, B, C, DRB1 and DQB1 were typed in roughly 620-630 donors, DQA1 in 522, DPA1 in 600 to 610, and DPB1 in roughly 450. The genetic ancestry cluster associated with self-reported Caucasian donors included about four fifths of the 398 genotyped donors. In the later analysis, no new phenotypic data were used to find candidate immune exposures; instead, reliance was placed on TCR beta sequences and their occurrence across donors. Roughly five DR-DQ haplotypes were handled as single units for association and clustering, since linkage in the cohort was strong. The study was designed to test whether signatures of past pathogen exposure could be identified by cataloging public T cell receptors. A separate validation cohort of about 110 different subjects was used in addition to the approximately 610-subject first cohort. A later genetic analysis took genome-wide SNP genotypes for 398 of the 666 donors and used that subset as a discovery cohort. Among a few hundred genotyped donors of the cohort, an average of 235,054 unique TCR beta nucleotide sequences were sequenced per donor, about a sixth of them non-productive. Donor age, sex, ethnicity and CMV serostatus were compiled together with the repertoire data. Every discovery cohort repertoire had been produced on one sequencing platform. To study patterns of TCR occurrence, a later analysis re-analyzed previously published TCR beta repertoires from just over 650 donors and added high-resolution HLA genotyping. The study used immunosequencing to profile the T cell repertoires of some 600 subjects and linked those repertoires to cytomegalovirus serostatus.

Findings and caveats that apply to the study as a whole: In a later analysis, HLA-associated TCR beta chains showed more clonal expansion and lower generation probabilities than non-associated chains that were equally common. Some IMGT-functional V segments, including TRBV6-2 and TRBV6-3, could not be distinguished by the 87-base-pair reads and were therefore excluded. The sequencing pipeline was judged likely to have produced a cluster of highly shared sequence variants as a technical artifact. Compared with the 666-donor mean, donors in an Asian-associated ancestry cluster had fewer N-insertions in productive TCRs, according to a later genetic analysis. A further reported finding was that TCR beta sequences accurately predicted the HLA-A and HLA-B alleles for most subjects in the first cohort. When HLA alleles, especially DR and DQ, strongly co-occurred, attributing TCR associations to individual alleles was difficult. Because HLA typing was missing for some donors at each locus, association tests included only the typed subset. Most TCR sequences were observed very rarely across donors, whereas some public TCRs were present in many individuals. Several of the top co-occurrence clusters appeared to be linked to parvovirus B19, influenza, CMV and Epstein-Barr virus, according to a later analysis. Fewer than 20 rarely observed V segments, including chromosome 9 orphons, were excluded from the earlier analysis of approximately 600 of the donors because counts were too low. Three of the identified cytomegalovirus-associated TCR beta chains were confirmed in vitro to be specific for cytomegalovirus antigens. At a false discovery rate of 0.05, a later analysis linked approximately 18,000 TCR beta sequences to specific HLA alleles. It was suggested by the authors that the approach could potentially be generalized to other disease states and immunological phenotypes. Most CMV-associated TCR beta chains appeared to be HLA-restricted in a later analysis, and the HLA associations seemed to be driven largely by CMV exposure. Broadly in line with IMGT annotations, most TCR beta V segments showed up in productive rearrangements about 87% or about 30% of the time in an earlier analysis of under 700 of the donors. A total of fewer than 200 TCR beta chains were listed by the study as associated with cytomegalovirus. For the cohort, immune exposure information was limited to CMV serostatus. Correlated functional status among segregating V segments might reflect linkage disequilibrium, but an unknown experimental factor could not be ruled out. In a later genetic analysis, a missense DCLRE1C variant was associated with V-gene and J-gene trimming of TCR beta chains, and the association was replicated in an independent cohort. A later analysis found that TCR association rates varied across HLA loci, with DRB1 alleles showing the most associated TCRs and HLA-C alleles the fewest. Roughly uniform sequencing depth across donors was assumed in presence/absence analyses, although this assumption may not hold. The classifier was reported to diagnose cytomegalovirus status with high specificity and sensitivity in both the original and validation cohorts. This cohort had only TCR beta chains sequenced, and the lack of alpha or paired-chain data limited which features could be detected.

This clone is judged medium-sized (0.01 to 0.1%). Its antigen has not been determined. Per-base qualities were not stored, and no clone one base away is much larger. Libraries were prepared through the immunoSEQ multiplex PCR assay. The multiplex PCR relied on a mix of 60 forward primers for TCR Vbeta segments and 13 reverse primers for TCR Jbeta segments. Amplification of the CDR3 region of rearranged TCR beta genes was performed with a multiplex PCR assay on genomic DNA. Amplified TCR beta libraries were sequenced as 87-base-pair reads on the Illumina HiSeq System. Regarding the original processing steps: Across the 500 to 850 repertoires, a later analysis counted approximately 83 million unique TCR beta chains, some 11 million of which were shared by at least two donors. Raw reads were error-corrected and collapsed into unique sequences with a nearest-neighbor algorithm that merged closely related sequences to remove PCR and sequencing errors. Alignment of CDR3 sequences to IMGT reference sequences was used to assign V, D and J gene segments. For a sequence to be retained, a match of at least six nucleotides was required to both a V gene segment and a J gene segment. A rearrangement counted as productive if the CDR3 had no stop codons and remained in frame with V and J, and every other rearrangement counted as non-productive. Following IMGT convention, CDR3 was defined as the stretch from the second conserved V-encoded cysteine to the conserved J-encoded phenylalanine. The earlier analysis of 587 of the donors excluded sequences that lacked an unambiguous match to a single V gene segment. In an earlier analysis of several hundred of the donors, V segments were called functional above 56.7% productive rearrangements and were called segregating when the between-donor standard deviation exceeded 5%. A statistical classification framework was developed to diagnose cytomegalovirus status using the catalog of TCR beta chain sequences. A later analysis assigned V and J genes by comparing TCR nucleotide sequences with IMGT/GENE-DB human TR gene sequences. The TCRdist pipeline was used in a later analysis to assign CDR3 sequences and most-parsimonious VDJ recombination scenarios. In a later analysis, each TCR beta chain was defined by its CDR3 amino acid sequence together with its V-gene family, and reads without a unique V-gene family were excluded. To address suspected cross-contamination and a sequencing artifact, a later analysis removed some 620 highly shared, low-generation-probability nucleotide sequences. A later analysis calculated a clonal expansion index for each public chain from normalized within-repertoire ranks of inferred template counts. Generation probabilities in a later analysis came from a VDJ recombination model fitted to out-of-frame rearrangements, and those results were checked against IGoR. A later analysis scored TCR-TCR, TCR-HLA and TCR-CMV co-occurrence with hypergeometric tests, applying a repertoire-size bias correction to TCR pairs. A later analysis estimated false discovery rates by permuting HLA or CMV assignments 20 times. In a later analysis, co-occurring TCRs were grouped using DBSCAN, with TCRdist sequence similarity added in when clustering inside HLA-allele-positive subsets. Repertoires with fewer than 30,000 or more than 120,000 public chains were left out of co-occurrence clustering, as were five repertoires with anomalous nucleotide sharing. The immuneACCESS repertoire file appears here via TCRdb, limited to in-frame rearrangements. These files lack a portion of the clones; in checked studies, under half of the deficit traces to unresolved V genes, and the cause of the others is not known. The D gene and trimming were derived from the DNA, and the V and J assignments and clone size from that table. This sample comprises some 140,000 clones, less than 85% of them detected only once. The top ten hold around 10% of the sample.

The germline V gene specifies KGHSH as CDR1 and LQKENI as CDR2. Ends trimmed: V by 5 bases, J by 4 bases; bases unmatched to a gene: 5. From the cysteine up to the phenylalanine, the CDR3 has a length of 14 residues. The retained sequence is limited to the CDR3, 42 bases, with the frame set at the first base. The cohort comprised hundreds of healthy bone marrow donors. All cohort members were sampled while nominally healthy, although unrecorded immune exposures were likely present. The donor was CMV seropositive and belonged to the group of 250 to 350 seropositive cohort members. A peripheral blood sample was provided by each donor, and peripheral blood mononuclear cells were used for TCR beta sequencing. The Qiagen DNeasy Blood Extraction Kit was used to extract genomic DNA from the blood cell samples.

The rearrangement combines TRBV18 with TRBJ1-5; a stretch of 7 junction bases matches TRBD1. The receptor was derived from a woman between 50 and 59 years old in good health and CMV-seropositive. The sample comprised PBMCs. The bases are TGTGCCAGCTCATCTACAGGGGAAAATCAGCCCCAGCATTTT. Translation gives CASSSTGENQPQHF.